Listed here are 22 T cell receptor beta chains from one sample, sequenced in a study of blood T cell repertoires in COVID-19. Using immunoSEQ multiplex PCR, the repertoire was profiled, and TCRdb retains in-frame clones only, with some absent. The repertoire holds some 180,000 clones, roughly 87% seen once, with approximately 8.1% in the top ten. Sequencing input: peripheral blood. These receptors all come from a woman aged 55-70 years with COVID-19, enrolled during active disease.

This chain joins TRBV6-6 and TRBJ1-1, with unresolved D. Trimming left V 8 bases short and J 5 bases short, with 15 bases between. The CDR3 extends over 13 amino acids. The germline CDR1 and CDR2 sequences are MNHNY and SVGAGI (reference sequence). Here the CDR3 reads CASLPPMRTEAFF. The DNA of the CDR3 is TGTGCCAGCCTCCCACCAATGAGGACTGAAGCTTTCTTT.

V is TRBV15 and J is TRBJ2-7, with 9 bases identical to TRBD1. The CDR3 has 16 residues. V dropped 0 bases and J dropped 6; count of bases not matched to a gene: 9. Per germline, CDR1 LNHNV and CDR2 YYDKDF (reference sequence). In nucleotides, the CDR3 is TGTGCCACCAGCAGAGATGTGGGGAGGACAGGGGCCGAGCAGTACTTC. Translation gives CATSRDVGRTGAEQYF.

The chain carries TRBV9 and TRBJ2-1, with a possible D match to TRBD1 (6 bases). Germline values: CDR1 SGDLS, CDR2 YYNGEE. Trimming cost V 0 bases and J 8 bases, with 9 bases left between them. The CDR3 runs to 13 residues. CDR3 sequence (DNA): TGTGCCAGCAGCGTAGGCCAGGGGCATGAGCAGTTCTTC. Translating it yields CASSVGQGHEQFF.

The chain couples TRBV9 to TRBJ1-2, with 7 nucleotides matching TRBD1. The CDR3 is 15 amino acids. CDR1 and CDR2 from the germline V gene are SGDLS and YYNGEE. With V trimmed by 0 bases and J by 0 bases, 2 bases remained unmatched. CDR3 in DNA: TGTGCCAGCAGCGTAGGGGGACAGTCTAACTATGGCTACACCTTC. Amino acids: CASSVGGQSNYGYTF. Supplemented by reference TRBV9 and TRBJ1-2, the full variable domain reads DSGVTQTPKHLITATGQRVTLRCSPRSGDLSVYWYQQSLDQGLQFLIQYYNGEERAKGNILERFSAQQFPDLHSELNLSSLELGDSALYFCASSVGGQSNYGYTFGSGTRLTVV.

The genes are TRBV5-5 and TRBJ1-5, with a possible D match to TRBD1 (5 bases). Looked up from germline, CDR1 is SGHKS and CDR2 is YYEKEE (reference sequence). The CDR3 runs 12 residues. Trimming stripped 8 bases from V and 4 bases from J, with 10 bases between. The CDR3 sequence: CASGQPNQPQHF. The CDR3 DNA reads TGTGCCAGTGGACAACCGAATCAGCCCCAGCATTTT.

The chain is built from TRBV7-2 and TRBJ1-2, with 10 positions matching TRBD1. Germline V lookup: CDR1 SGHTA, CDR2 FQGNSA. The trim removed 6 bases at V and 2 bases at J, leaving 12 bases unmatched. This CDR3 region has 17 residues. CDR3 sequence: CASRLTGTGVENYGYTF. CDR3 bases: TGTGCCAGCAGACTCACCGGGACAGGGGTGGAGAACTATGGCTACACCTTC.

This clone was detected once. V usage is TRBV6-5 and J usage is TRBJ1-3; D remains ambiguous. V shed 5 bases and J shed 3 bases, with 8 bases lying between them. Germline lookup yields CDR1 MNHEY and CDR2 SVGAGI. The CDR3 has 13 residues. The DNA for the CDR3 is TGTGCCAGCAGTCCGCAGGTTGGAAACACCATATATTTT. Protein product: CASSPQVGNTIYF.

The chain couples TRBV5-4 to TRBJ2-3; D uncertain. V lost 0 bases to trimming and J lost 6 bases, with 8 bases between them. The CDR3 runs to 13 residues. Germline V CDR1 and CDR2: SGHNT, YYREEE (reference sequence). The CDR3 is CASSLGGADTQYF. In DNA, the CDR3 is TGTGCCAGCAGCTTGGGAGGTGCGGATACGCAGTATTTT.

V gene TRBV20-1 combines with J gene TRBJ1-2; 7 bases line up with TRBD1. Unmatched junction bases numbered 9, after V lost 3 bases and J lost 8 bases. The CDR3 runs 13 residues. Germline V lookup: CDR1 DFQATT, CDR2 SNEGSKA (reference sequence). The CDR3 loop reads CSASPTGFEGYTF. In DNA form, the CDR3 reads TGCAGTGCTAGTCCGACAGGGTTTGAGGGCTACACCTTC.

This clone has a handful of counts. The chain uses TRBV28 and TRBJ1-2, with D perhaps TRBD1 (5 bases). CDR3 size: 14 residues. The germline V and J ends were trimmed by 5 bases and 2 bases, with 12 bases remaining between them. Germline CDR1 is MDHEN and CDR2 is SYDVKM. The CDR3 loop reads CASSTSGPNYGYTF. The CDR3 bases are TGTGCCAGCAGTACCTCAGGGCCAAACTATGGCTACACCTTC.

The genes are TRBV25-1 and TRBJ2-1, with D tentatively TRBD2 (8 bases). V lost 5 bases, J lost 0 bases, and 14 bases lay in between. Per germline, CDR1 MGHDK and CDR2 SYGVNS. The CDR3 contains 16 residues. This CDR3 is CASSSSGDSSYNEQFF. Written as DNA, the CDR3 is TGTGCCAGCAGTAGTAGCGGGGACAGCTCCTACAATGAGCAGTTCTTC.

J is TRBJ2-2 and V is TRBV4-2; 9 bases align to TRBD2. This CDR3 has 17 residues. V was clipped by 4 bases and J by 3 bases; unmatched bases: 9. The germline V gene encodes CDR1 LGHNA and CDR2 YNFKEQ. CDR3 region: CASSRLAGNPHTGELFF. Written as DNA, the CDR3 is TGTGCCAGCAGCCGGCTAGCGGGAAATCCACACACCGGGGAGCTGTTTTTT.

The rearrangement uses TRBV5-1 and TRBJ1-2; 7 nucleotides align to TRBD1. The CDR3 contains 13 residues. With V trimmed by 0 bases and J by 8 bases, 4 bases remained unmatched. Germline CDR1 and CDR2: SGHRS and YFSETQ. The CDR3 here is CASSLGQGEGYTF. In DNA form, the CDR3 reads TGCGCCAGCAGCTTGGGTCAGGGGGAAGGCTACACCTTC.

The chain uses TRBV12-3 or TRBV12-4 and TRBJ1-2; tentatively, D is TRBD1 (5 bases). Trimming took 2 bases from V and 7 from J, leaving 11 bases between them. The CDR3 spans 13 residues. The DNA of the CDR3 is TGTGCCAGCAGTTTACAGGGTCAGGCTGGCTACACCTTC. This sequence encodes CASSLQGQAGYTF.

The chain has TRBV19 and TRBJ1-2; a possible D gene is TRBD1 (5 bases). The germline CDR1 and CDR2 sequences are LNHDA and SQIVND (reference sequence). CDR3 length: 17 amino acids. The V end was cut by 3 bases, the J end by 7 bases, with 24 bases between. The CDR3 nucleotides read TGTGCCAGTAGTATTGACAGAGGCGCCAGACTCGCCCGTGGCTACACCTTC. Its protein product is CASSIDRGARLARGYTF.

This clone was observed a single time. V usage is TRBV27 and J usage is TRBJ1-6; D unresolved. The germline CDR1 and CDR2 sequences are MNHEY and SMNVEV (reference sequence). Trimming removed 3 bases at V and 2 bases at J, with 17 bases between. The CDR3 sequence is 18 residues long. CDR3: CASSFGPAWSPYNSPLHF. As DNA, the CDR3 is TGTGCCAGCAGTTTTGGTCCTGCGTGGTCCCCCTATAATTCACCCCTCCACTTT.

The chain has TRBV6-5 and TRBJ1-1; 8 nucleotides match TRBD1. Germline loops: CDR1 MNHEY, CDR2 SVGAGI. The CDR3 covers 14 residues. J lost 2 bases, V lost 6 bases, and 5 bases had no gene match. Here the CDR3 DNA reads TGTGCCAGCAGAACCGGGACAGGCAACACTGAAGCTTTCTTT. It codes for CASRTGTGNTEAFF.

The chain employs TRBV28 and TRBJ2-3, with D tentatively TRBD1 (7 bases). Trimming took 5 bases from V and 1 from J, leaving 16 bases between them. CDR1 is MDHEN and CDR2 is SYDVKM in the germline V gene. This CDR3 contains 16 residues. DNA of the CDR3: TGTGCCAGCAGTCCTCCGGGACAGCGGGGCACAGATACGCAGTATTTT. Protein sequence: CASSPPGQRGTDTQYF.

This clone was counted a single time. Here the CDR3 DNA reads TGTGCCAGCAGCTTTAGCGGGAAGAGCACAGATACGCAGTATTTT. It codes for CASSFSGKSTDTQYF. The chain carries TRBV5-6 and TRBJ2-3; 8 positions agree with TRBD2. The CDR3 length is 15 residues. After removal of 2 bases from V and 0 bases from J, the junction contained 2 bases not matched to a gene. Germline V gene sequence: CDR1 SGHDT, CDR2 YYEEEE.

The chain links TRBV10-1 to TRBJ1-5; possibly TRBD1 for D (6 bases). V was cut by 2 bases and J by 1 base, with 15 bases left in between. This CDR3 has 17 residues. Germline V lookup: CDR1 WNHNN, CDR2 SYGVQD (reference sequence). CDR3 sequence: CASSERDNRVSNQPQHF. The CDR3 DNA sequence: TGCGCCAGCAGTGAGAGGGACAACCGGGTGAGCAATCAGCCCCAGCATTTT.

This clone was picked up a small number of times. This rearrangement joins TRBV11-2 to TRBJ1-3; 12 bases line up with TRBD1. V lost 2 bases to trimming and J lost 0 bases; unmatched junction nucleotides: 8. Germline loops: CDR1 SGHAT, CDR2 FQNNGV. The CDR3 length is 19 residues. CDR3 region: CASSLWGQGALHSGNTIYF. The CDR3 DNA follows: TGTGCCAGCAGCTTATGGGGACAGGGGGCCCTCCACTCTGGAAACACCATATATTTT.

This clone turned up a few times. The chain couples TRBV5-4 to TRBJ1-1, with D possibly being TRBD1 (6 bases). V gave up 5 bases and J gave up 0 bases, with 14 bases separating them. Germline V gene data show CDR1 as SGHNT and CDR2 as YYREEE (reference sequence). This CDR3 is built from 15 residues. CDR3 coding DNA: TGTGCCAGCAGGGTTGACAGGTGGATGAACACTGAAGCTTTCTTT. This encodes CASRVDRWMNTEAFF.